Listed below are T cell receptor beta chains from one sample, sequenced in a study of T cells expressing NK-cell markers. From its re-call of the 5' RACE reads, TCRdb lists each CDR3 protein once, without DNA. Its table records around 110,000 distinct CDR3 sequences. The sample taken for sequencing was blood T cells: a sorted CD56 or NKG2C T cell subset, CD4+ or CD8+ T cells, or bulk PBMC T cells (not recorded which). The receptors here all came from a woman between 18 and 70 years old in good health. The CDR3 runs from the conserved cysteine through the conserved F or W.

v_gene	j_gene	CDR3aa
TRBV11-2	TRBJ2-1	CASSLEGATANNEQFF
TRBV3-1	TRBJ2-1	CASSLGYSIQIYNEQFF
TRBV12-3/TRBV12-4	TRBJ2-5	CASTGKGRETQYF
TRBV30	TRBJ1-2	CAWSQQGYNYGYTF
TRBV7-6	TRBJ2-1	CASSFEGYNEQFF
TRBV6-2/TRBV6-3	TRBJ1-5	CASSSGTGGNQPQHF
TRBV24-1	TRBJ2-2	CATSDSGTGELFF
TRBV4-1	TRBJ2-4	CASSHSGGTGALGNIQYF
TRBV28	TRBJ2-5	CASRASGKETQYF
TRBV11-1	TRBJ2-3	CASSRGTSGGPSGQDTQYF